This TCR beta chain was sequenced during a study of shared clonotypes between healthy human individuals. From germline, CDR1 is SGHDT and CDR2 YYEEEE. The CDR3 length is 12 residues. Produced via immunoSEQ multiplex PCR; TCRdb's table is partial and in-frame only. The sample has around 2.1 million clones, under 95% seen once. Naive-designated CD8 cells lacked CD45RO, were positively enriched for CCR7, and omitted terminally differentiated effector memory CD45RA+ cells. The sequence was obtained from a man younger than 30 in good health. Some clones in this sample may be carry-over from other donors' samples. The chain has TRBV5-6 and TRBJ2-5, with TRBD1 as a possible D gene (5 bases). Near its end, the DNA agrees better with TRBJ2-7, so the J call may be wrong. The sequenced sample consisted of naive CD8+ T cells from PBMCs. The CDR3 nucleotides read TGTGCCAGCAGCTCGGACACCTACGAGCAGTACTTC. Translating it yields CASSSDTYEQYF.